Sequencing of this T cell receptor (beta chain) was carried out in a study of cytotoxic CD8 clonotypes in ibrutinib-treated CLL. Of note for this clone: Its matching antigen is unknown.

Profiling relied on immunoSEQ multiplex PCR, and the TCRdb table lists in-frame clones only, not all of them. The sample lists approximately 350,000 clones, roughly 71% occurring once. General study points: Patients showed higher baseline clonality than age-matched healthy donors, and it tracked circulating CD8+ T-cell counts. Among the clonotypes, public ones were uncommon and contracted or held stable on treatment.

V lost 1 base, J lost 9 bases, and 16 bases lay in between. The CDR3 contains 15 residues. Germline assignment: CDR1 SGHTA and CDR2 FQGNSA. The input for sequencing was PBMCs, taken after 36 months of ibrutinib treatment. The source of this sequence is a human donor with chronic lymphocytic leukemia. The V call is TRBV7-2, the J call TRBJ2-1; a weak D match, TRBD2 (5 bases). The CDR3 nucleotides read TGTGCCAGCAGCTTAGTTGTCGGCTCCGGGGTTGAGCAGTTCTTC. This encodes CASSLVVGSGVEQFF.